This T cell receptor (beta chain) was sequenced in a study of T cell responses to AZD1222 COVID-19 vaccine (dated by TCRdb to the early 2020s). Turning to the overall study: AZD1222 recipients with second doses at about 4 weeks or about 12 weeks were pooled, because spike-specific TCR depth and breadth did not differ between schedules. A total of more than 230 trial participants underwent TCR sequencing, of whom 207 had received two doses of AZD1222 and around 26 had received two doses of the MenACWY control vaccine. Trial participants were enrolled into age subgroups of 18-55, 56-69 and 70-plus years, which contained about 150, 28 and 57 TCR-sequenced participants, respectively.

Overall results and qualifications from the work: Spike-specific TCR breadth and depth rose significantly after two AZD1222 doses compared with day 0 and with MenACWY recipients. Participants were mostly white British, with more females than males. The authors suggested clonal diversity may have been underestimated. In the small 56-69-year group, the increase in depth fell short of significance, most likely because of low power. Conclusions about previously exposed vaccinees are limited because only a handful of AZD1222 recipients were SARS-CoV-2 seropositive at baseline. The vaccine-associated CD4 TCRs covered the entire spike protein, and the dominant responses fell in regions 160-218 and 743-854. Because no day 14 peak-response samples were available, repertoires were characterized only after the peak T cell response. Reportedly, almost half of the unique spike-specific TCRs recognized epitopes lying outside the regions that are mutated in the B.1.351 and B.1.1.7 variants.

Including the terminal cysteine and phenylalanine, the CDR3 comprises 15 residues. This entry keeps only the CDR3 DNA: 45 bases, framed from base 1. Relative to germline, V is missing 7 bases and J is missing 8 bases, with 16 bases of the junction outside any gene match. The germline V gene (reference sequence) specifies LGHDT as CDR1 and YNNKEL as CDR2. This specimen's time point label, interpreted: baseline before first vaccination. The vaccinee samples were drawn from two UK trials, COV001 and COV002, one of which was a single-blind randomized controlled phase 2/3 trial testing AZD1222 (ChAdOx1 nCoV-19) in healthy adults. For TCRbeta chain sequencing, PBMC samples from trial participants were taken at day 0 and at day 28 after the second dose. The CDR3 regions of human TCRbeta chains were analyzed by immunosequencing. From the authors' description of their analysis: TCRs in the repertoires were compared against a reference library of SARS-CoV-2-specific TCRs that had been generated with the MIRA antigen-specificity platform. Breadth meant the fraction of unique TCRs that were SARS-CoV-2-associated, whereas depth meant the fraction of total T cells that were SARS-CoV-2-associated. Using the MIRA data, every spike-specific TCR was mapped to the spike region that the TCR reacted to and assigned to either a CD4 or a CD8 class. Log10-transformed breadth and depth values were compared by one-way ANOVA with Sidak's multiple comparisons tests. TCRdb stores this immuneACCESS table with in-frame sequences only. Part of the clones is absent; in the studies checked, under half of the shortfall reflects unresolved V genes, and no reason is known for the rest. V and J calls and clone size are those listed in that table; D and trimming were worked out from the DNA. The table for this sample lists some 100,000 clones; 91% of them were counted only once. The leading ten clones occupy approximately 4.5% of the sample.

Of note for this clone: The antigen it recognizes is unknown. No base qualities exist here, and no much larger clone lies one base off it.

The chain joins TRBV3-1 (or the pseudogene TRBV3-2) to TRBJ1-2, and 7 junctional nucleotides match TRBD1. The sample here was peripheral blood, taken on day 0 of AZD1222 vaccination. The receptor's source is an adult in good health. The DNA sequence is TGTGCCAGCAAGATGGACAGGTCACCTAATTTAGGCTACACCTTC. The encoded protein is CASKMDRSPNLGYTF.